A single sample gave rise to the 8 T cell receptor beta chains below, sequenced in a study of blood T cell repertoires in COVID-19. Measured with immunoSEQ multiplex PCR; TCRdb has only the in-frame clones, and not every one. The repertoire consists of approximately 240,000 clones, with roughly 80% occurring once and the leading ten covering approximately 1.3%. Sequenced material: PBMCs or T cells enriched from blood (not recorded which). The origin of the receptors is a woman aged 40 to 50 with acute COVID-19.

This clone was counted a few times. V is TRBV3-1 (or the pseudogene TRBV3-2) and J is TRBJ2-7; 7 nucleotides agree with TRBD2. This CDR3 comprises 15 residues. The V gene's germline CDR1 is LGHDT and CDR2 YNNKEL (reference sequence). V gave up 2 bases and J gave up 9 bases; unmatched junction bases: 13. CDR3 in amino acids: CASSQKRSTSNVQYF. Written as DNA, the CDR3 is TGTGCCAGCAGCCAAAAGCGCTCGACTAGCAACGTGCAGTACTTC.

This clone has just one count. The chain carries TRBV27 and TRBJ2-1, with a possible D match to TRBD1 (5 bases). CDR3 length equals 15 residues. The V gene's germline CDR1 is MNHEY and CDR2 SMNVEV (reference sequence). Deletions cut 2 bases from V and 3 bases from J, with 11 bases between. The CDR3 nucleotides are TGTGCCAGCAGTTTAAAAGGGGAATACTACAATGAGCAGTTCTTC. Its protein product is CASSLKGEYYNEQFF.

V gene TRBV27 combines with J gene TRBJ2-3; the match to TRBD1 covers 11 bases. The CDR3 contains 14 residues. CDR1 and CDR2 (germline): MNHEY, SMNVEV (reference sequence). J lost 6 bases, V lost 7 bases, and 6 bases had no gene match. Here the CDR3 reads CASTWTGGADTQYF. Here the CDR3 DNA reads TGTGCCAGCACGTGGACAGGGGGCGCGGATACGCAGTATTTT.

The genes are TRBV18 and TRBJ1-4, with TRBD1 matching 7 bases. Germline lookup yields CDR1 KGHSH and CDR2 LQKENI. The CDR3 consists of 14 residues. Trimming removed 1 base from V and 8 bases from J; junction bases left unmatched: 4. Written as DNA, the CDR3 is TGTGCCAGCTCACCACAGGGGGCGAAGGAAAAACTGTTTTTT. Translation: CASSPQGAKEKLFF.

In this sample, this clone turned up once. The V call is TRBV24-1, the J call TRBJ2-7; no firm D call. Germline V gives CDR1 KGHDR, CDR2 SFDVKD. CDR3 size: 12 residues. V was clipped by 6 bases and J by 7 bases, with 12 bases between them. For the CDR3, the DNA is TGTGCCACCAGTCCCGGGTCGGGTGAGCAGTACTTC. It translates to CATSPGSGEQYF.

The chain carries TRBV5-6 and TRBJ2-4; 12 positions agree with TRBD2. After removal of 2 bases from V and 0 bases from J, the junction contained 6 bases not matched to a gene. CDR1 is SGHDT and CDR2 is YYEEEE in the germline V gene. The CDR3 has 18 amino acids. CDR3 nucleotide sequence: TGTGCCAGCAGCTTTGGACTAGCGGGGAGACTAGCCAAAAACATTCAGTACTTC. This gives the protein CASSFGLAGRLAKNIQYF.

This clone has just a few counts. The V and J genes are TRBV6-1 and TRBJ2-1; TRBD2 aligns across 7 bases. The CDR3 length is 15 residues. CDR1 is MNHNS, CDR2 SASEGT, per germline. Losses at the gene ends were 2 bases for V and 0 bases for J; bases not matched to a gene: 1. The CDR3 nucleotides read TGTGCCAGCAGTGAAATAGCGGGCTCCTACAATGAGCAGTTCTTC. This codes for CASSEIAGSYNEQFF.

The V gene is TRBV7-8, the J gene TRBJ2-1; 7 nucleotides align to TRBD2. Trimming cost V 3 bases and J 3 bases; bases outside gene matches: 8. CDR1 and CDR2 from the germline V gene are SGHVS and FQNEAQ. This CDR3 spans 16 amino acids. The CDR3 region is CASSLYSAGVYNEQFF. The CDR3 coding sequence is TGTGCCAGCAGCTTGTATAGTGCGGGAGTCTACAATGAGCAGTTCTTC.